This section outlines one T cell receptor beta chain sequence together with its context. The entry originates in a study of T cells in localized non-small cell lung cancer. Germline values: CDR1 MNHEY, CDR2 SMNVEV (reference sequence). This CDR3 is 14 amino acids long. The V and J ends lost 5 bases and 8 bases, in that order; junction bases with no gene match: 8. Some clones are missing from TCRdb's copy, which holds only in-frame ones; the method was immunoSEQ multiplex PCR. This table holds tens of thousands of clones, approximately 94% found once. This TCR derives from a woman aged 35 to 69 with stage I lung adenocarcinoma. The rearrangement uses TRBV27 and TRBJ1-2, with TRBD1 identical over 10 bases. Sequencing used peripheral blood, obtained before any cancer treatment. The DNA of the CDR3 is TGTGCCAGCAGTCGCTCCGGGACAGGGGTAGGCTACACCTTC. It encodes CASSRSGTGVGYTF.